Presented here are 13 T cell receptor beta chains from one specimen sequenced in a study of shared clonotypes between healthy human individuals. Naive CD8 cells lacked CD45RO, underwent positive selection for CCR7 and left out terminally differentiated effector memory CD45RA+ cells. The data were produced by immunoSEQ multiplex PCR, yet TCRdb's version contains in-frame clones alone and is incomplete. The data hold around 2,000,000 clones, with less than 95% observed a single time. The sequenced sample was naive CD8+ T cells sorted from blood. The receptors shown here come from a young man in good health.

This chain links TRBV4-3 with TRBJ1-2, with unresolved D. The germline V and J ends were trimmed by 6 bases and 3 bases, with 17 bases remaining between them. The CDR3 has 15 amino acids. The germline V gene has CDR1 LGHNA and CDR2 YSLEER. This chain's CDR3 is CASSPDRDPYYGYTF. The CDR3 coding sequence is TGCGCCAGCAGTCCTGACCGCGACCCCTACTATGGCTACACCTTC.

The rearrangement uses TRBV29-1 and TRBJ2-1, with 10 bases fitting TRBD2. V was pared by 7 bases and J by 7 bases, with 1 base of the junction left unmatched. Per germline, CDR1 SQVTM and CDR2 ANQGSEA. The CDR3 is 11 residues long. CDR3 sequence (DNA): TGCAGCGGGACTAGCGGAAATGAGCAGTTCTTC. Its protein product is CSGTSGNEQFF.

The chain employs TRBV5-4 and TRBJ1-2; D perhaps matches TRBD1 (5 bases). CDR3 size: 14 residues. The germline CDR1 and CDR2 sequences are SGHNT and YYREEE (reference sequence). The germline V and J ends were trimmed by 6 bases and 4 bases, with 16 bases remaining between them. The CDR3 DNA follows: TGTGCCAGCACCCCCCGGGACTTTATCTATGGCTACACCTTC. Its translation: CASTPRDFIYGYTF.

This rearrangement joins TRBV30 to TRBJ2-3; 7 nucleotides align to TRBD1. J lost 0 bases, V lost 2 bases, and 8 bases had no gene match. The germline V gene encodes CDR1 GTSNPN and CDR2 SVGIG (reference sequence). This CDR3 has 16 amino acids. The CDR3 reads CAWSSGTVSSTDTQYF. The CDR3 DNA reads TGTGCCTGGAGTTCGGGGACAGTTTCTAGCACAGATACGCAGTATTTT. Full variable domain (missing parts from reference TRBV30 and TRBJ2-3): SQTIHQWPATLVQPVGSPLSLECTVEGTSNPNLYWYRQAAGRGLQLLFYSVGIGQISSEVPQNLSASRPQDRQFILSSKKLLLSDSGFYLCAWSSGTVSSTDTQYFGPGTRLTVL.

Notes on this clone: A read error may explain this, as a much larger clone is one base away. The chain recombines TRBV7-8 with TRBJ2-7; D gene uncertain. Trimming shortened V by 0 bases and J by 3 bases, and 3 bases separated the two germline ends. The CDR3 has 12 amino acids. The germline V gene has CDR1 SGHVS and CDR2 FQNEAQ. The DNA of the CDR3 is TGTGCCAGCAGCTTAGCGGTCTACGAGCAGTACTTC. Protein sequence: CASSLAVYEQYF.

Only one count was recorded for this clone. V gene TRBV6-1 combines with J gene TRBJ1-2; D unclear. Germline V lookup: CDR1 MNHNS, CDR2 SASEGT. Trimming took off 8 bases at V and 0 bases at J, with 16 bases between the two ends. The length of the CDR3 is 15 residues. The CDR3 DNA is TGTGCCAGCTCCTTAAGGGCAGCGCCTAACTATGGCTACACCTTC. It encodes CASSLRAAPNYGYTF.

The gene calls are TRBV7-2 and TRBJ2-7; D is unresolved. The germline gives CDR1 SGHTA, CDR2 FQGNSA. CDR3 length: 13 amino acids. V lost 2 bases and J lost 3, with 8 bases in between. CDR3 sequence: CASSLFIGYEQYF. The CDR3 region has the DNA TGTGCCAGCAGCTTATTTATAGGCTACGAGCAGTACTTC. Filled out from reference TRBV7-2 and TRBJ2-7, the complete variable domain reads GAGVSQSPSNKVTEKGKDVELRCDPISGHTALYWYRQSLGQGLEFLIYFQGNSAPDKSGLPSDRFSAERTGGSVSTLTIQRTQQEDSAVYLCASSLFIGYEQYFGPGTRLTVT.

Turning to this clone: Other DNA sequences within the sample encode an identical CDR3. This chain joins TRBV9 and TRBJ1-2; 7 bases line up with TRBD1. The V gene end was trimmed by 4 bases and the J gene end by 3 bases; junction bases not matched to a gene: 3. This CDR3 is built from 13 residues. The V gene's germline CDR1 is SGDLS and CDR2 YYNGEE. CDR3 bases: TGTGCCAGCAGCCTAGACAGGGACTATGGCTACACCTTC. This codes for CASSLDRDYGYTF.

This sequence joins TRBV7-6 and TRBJ2-1, with D unresolved. Germline V gene sequence: CDR1 SGHVS, CDR2 FNYEAQ. V gave up 3 bases and J gave up 3 bases, with 6 bases separating them. The CDR3 spans 13 residues. CDR3 region: CASSFGNYNEQFF. CDR3 DNA: TGTGCCAGCAGCTTCGGAAACTACAATGAGCAGTTCTTC.

J is TRBJ2-3 and V is TRBV30, with D hard to call. In germline, CDR1 is GTSNPN, CDR2 SVGIG (reference sequence). The CDR3 spans 16 residues. The V gene lost 1 base and the J gene lost 2 bases, with 16 bases spanning the gap. DNA of the CDR3: TGTGCCTGGAGTGGGCCGGGTGTAGGGCACACAGATACGCAGTATTTT. Translating gives CAWSGPGVGHTDTQYF.

This chain connects TRBV12-5 to TRBJ2-5; 12 bases fit TRBD2. The V and J ends lost 6 bases and 5 bases, in that order; junction bases with no gene match: 1. The CDR3 covers 13 residues. Germline V gene lookup returns CDR1 LGHNT and CDR2 FRNRAP. This chain's CDR3 is CASGLAGGETQYF. CDR3 nucleotide sequence: TGTGCTAGTGGGCTAGCGGGAGGGGAGACCCAGTACTTC.

V usage is TRBV4-1 and J usage is TRBJ2-7; D is perhaps TRBD1 (5 bases). The germline CDR1 and CDR2 sequences are MGHRA and YSYEKL. Trimming left V 4 bases short and J 3 bases short, with 13 bases between. The CDR3 covers 14 residues. The CDR3 DNA is TGCGCCAGCAGCCCCAAAGGACAACTCTACGAGCAGTACTTC. As protein: CASSPKGQLYEQYF.

This rearrangement joins TRBV12-5 to TRBJ2-3; 8 nucleotides line up with TRBD1. Germline CDR1 reads LGHNT; CDR2 reads FRNRAP. The CDR3 totals 14 residues. Trimming cost V 6 bases and J 8 bases; bases outside gene matches: 10. The CDR3 region has the DNA TGTGCTAGTGGCGGGGGCAGGGGGCAAGGTACGCAGTATTTT. It translates to CASGGGRGQGTQYF. Supplemented by reference TRBV12-5 and TRBJ2-3, the full variable domain reads DARVTQTPRHKVTEMGQEVTMRCQPILGHNTVFWYRQTMMQGLELLAYFRNRAPLDDSGMPKDRFSAEMPDATLATLKIQPSEPRDSAVYFCASGGGRGQGTQYFGPGTRLTVL.